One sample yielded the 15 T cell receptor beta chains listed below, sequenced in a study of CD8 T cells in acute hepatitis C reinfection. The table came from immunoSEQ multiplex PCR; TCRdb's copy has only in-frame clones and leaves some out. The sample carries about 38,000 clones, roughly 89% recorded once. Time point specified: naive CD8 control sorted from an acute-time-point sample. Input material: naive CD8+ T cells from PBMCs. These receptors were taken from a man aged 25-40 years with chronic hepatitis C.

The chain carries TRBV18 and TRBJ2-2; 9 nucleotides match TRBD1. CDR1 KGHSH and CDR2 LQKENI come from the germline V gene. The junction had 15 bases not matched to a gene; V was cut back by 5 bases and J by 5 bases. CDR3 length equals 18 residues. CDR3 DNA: TGTGCCAGCTCAAATCATACCGGGACAGGGATGTTTACCGGGGAGCTGTTTTTT. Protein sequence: CASSNHTGTGMFTGELFF.

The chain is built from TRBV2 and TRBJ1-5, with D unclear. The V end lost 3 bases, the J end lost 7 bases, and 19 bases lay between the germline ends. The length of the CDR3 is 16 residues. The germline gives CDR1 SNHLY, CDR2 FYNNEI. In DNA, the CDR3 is TGTGCCAGCAGTGACGGCGAGTGGGGTACGGGGCAGCCCCAGCATTTT. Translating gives CASSDGEWGTGQPQHF.

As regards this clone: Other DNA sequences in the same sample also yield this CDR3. CDR3 sequence (DNA): TGTGCCAGCAGCGTAGGGGGAGGGAATCAGCCCCAGCATTTT. Its protein product is CASSVGGGNQPQHF. The rearrangement links TRBV9 to TRBJ1-5; D is uncertain. V lost 0 bases and J 4 bases, leaving 8 bases between the germline ends. CDR3 length: 14 residues. Per the germline V gene, CDR1 is SGDLS and CDR2 is YYNGEE.

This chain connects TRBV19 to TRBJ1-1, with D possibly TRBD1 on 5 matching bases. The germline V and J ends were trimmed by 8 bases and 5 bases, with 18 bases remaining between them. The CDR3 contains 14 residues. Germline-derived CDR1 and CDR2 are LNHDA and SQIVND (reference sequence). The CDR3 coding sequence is TGTGCCAGTCTGTCGGGGGAGAGGAGGACTGAAGCTTTCTTT. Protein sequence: CASLSGERRTEAFF.

This chain's CDR3 is CATLPSGETYNEQFF. The CDR3 region has the DNA TGTGCCACCCTTCCGTCAGGGGAAACTTACAATGAGCAGTTCTTC. J is TRBJ2-1 and V is TRBV5-8; a possible D gene is TRBD1 (6 bases). The CDR3 is 15 amino acids. CDR1 and CDR2 from the germline V gene are SGHTS and YDEGEE. Trimming removed 9 bases at V and 4 bases at J, with 20 bases between.

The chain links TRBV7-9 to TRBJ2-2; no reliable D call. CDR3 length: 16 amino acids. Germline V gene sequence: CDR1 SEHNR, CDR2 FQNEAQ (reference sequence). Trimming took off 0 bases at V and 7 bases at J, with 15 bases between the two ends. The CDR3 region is CASSLALGQSFGELFF. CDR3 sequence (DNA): TGTGCCAGCAGCTTAGCCCTGGGCCAGAGCTTCGGGGAGCTGTTTTTT. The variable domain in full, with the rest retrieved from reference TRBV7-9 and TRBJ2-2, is DTGVSQNPRHKITKRGQNVTFRCDPISEHNRLYWYRQTLGQGPEFLTYFQNEAQLEKSRLLSDRFSAERPKGSFSTLEIQRTEQGDSAMYLCASSLALGQSFGELFFGEGSRLTVL.

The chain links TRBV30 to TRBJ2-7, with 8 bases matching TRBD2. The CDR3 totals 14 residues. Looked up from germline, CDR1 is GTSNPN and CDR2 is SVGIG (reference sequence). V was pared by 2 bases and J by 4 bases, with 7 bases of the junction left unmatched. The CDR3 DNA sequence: TGTGCCTGGAGTATTCCAGCGGGAGCTTACGAGCAGTACTTC. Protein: CAWSIPAGAYEQYF.

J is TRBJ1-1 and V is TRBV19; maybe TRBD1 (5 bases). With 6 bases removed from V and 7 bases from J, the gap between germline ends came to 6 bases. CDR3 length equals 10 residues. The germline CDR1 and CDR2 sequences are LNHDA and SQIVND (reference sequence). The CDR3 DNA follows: TGTGCCAGTAGGGGGGTTGAAGCTTTCTTT. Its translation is CASRGVEAFF.

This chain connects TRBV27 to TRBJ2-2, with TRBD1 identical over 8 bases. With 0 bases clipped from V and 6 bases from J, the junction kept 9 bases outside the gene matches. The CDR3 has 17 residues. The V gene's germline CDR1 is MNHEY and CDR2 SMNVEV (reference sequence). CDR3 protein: CASSLSPYRGSAGELFF. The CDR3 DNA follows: TGTGCCAGCAGTTTATCGCCGTACAGGGGGAGTGCCGGGGAGCTGTTTTTT.

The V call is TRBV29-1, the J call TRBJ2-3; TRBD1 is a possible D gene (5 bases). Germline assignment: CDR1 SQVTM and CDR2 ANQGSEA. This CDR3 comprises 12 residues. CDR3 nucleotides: TGCGGGGCCAGGAGTAGCACAGATACGCAGTATTTT. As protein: CGARSSTDTQYF.

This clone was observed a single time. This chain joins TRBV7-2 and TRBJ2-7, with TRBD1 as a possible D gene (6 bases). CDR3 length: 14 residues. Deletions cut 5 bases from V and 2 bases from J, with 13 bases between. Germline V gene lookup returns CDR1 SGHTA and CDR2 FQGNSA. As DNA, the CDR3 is TGTGCCAGCAGCCACCGGGACAAAGCCTACGAGCAGTACTTC. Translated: CASSHRDKAYEQYF.

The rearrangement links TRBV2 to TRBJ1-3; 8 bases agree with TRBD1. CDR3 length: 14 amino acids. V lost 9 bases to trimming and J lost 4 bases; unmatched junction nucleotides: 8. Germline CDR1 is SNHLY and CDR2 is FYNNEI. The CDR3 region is CASRMTGDGNTIYF. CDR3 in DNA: TGTGCCAGTAGGATGACAGGGGACGGAAACACCATATATTTT.

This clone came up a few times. In nucleotides, the CDR3 is TGTGCCAGCAGCCGAAAAATTGAGGGATTCTATGGCTACACCTTC. Protein: CASSRKIEGFYGYTF. The V gene is TRBV7-9, the J gene TRBJ1-2; no clear D gene. V dropped 5 bases and J dropped 4 bases, with 17 bases sitting between them. This CDR3 is 15 amino acids long. CDR1 SEHNR and CDR2 FQNEAQ come from the germline V gene (reference sequence).

The CDR3 DNA sequence: TGTGCCAGCTCGACGGGACAGAAAAATGAAGGGCAGTTCTTC. It specifies CASSTGQKNEGQFF. This chain links TRBV6-5 with TRBJ2-1; 7 bases are a match to TRBD1. The CDR3 has 14 residues. V gave up 8 bases and J gave up 12 bases; unmatched junction bases: 16. From germline, CDR1 is MNHEY and CDR2 SVGAGI.

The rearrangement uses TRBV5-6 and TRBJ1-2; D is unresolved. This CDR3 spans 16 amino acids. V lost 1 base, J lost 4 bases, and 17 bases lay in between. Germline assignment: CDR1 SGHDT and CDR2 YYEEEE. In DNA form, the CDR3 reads TGTGCCAGCAGCTTGATTCATTTGGACGACGCCTATGGCTACACCTTC. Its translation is CASSLIHLDDAYGYTF.